These 24 T cell receptor beta chains share one sample of origin, sequenced in a study of blood T cell repertoires in COVID-19. Sequenced by immunoSEQ multiplex PCR; TCRdb stores in-frame clones only, minus some. The sample shows 140,000 to 150,000 clones, 65% to 85% of them seen only once. The sample comprised peripheral blood. The receptors here all came from a man aged 55 to 69 with active or convalescent COVID-19.

V and J are TRBV14 and TRBJ1-5; unclear D gene. Germline CDR1 is SGHDN and CDR2 is FVKESK. CDR3 length: 13 amino acids. The V gene lost 1 base and the J gene lost 5 bases, with 6 bases spanning the gap. The chain's CDR3 is CASSQGGHQPQHF. CDR3 coding DNA: TGTGCCAGCAGCCAAGGAGGCCATCAGCCCCAGCATTTT. Complete variable domain (other parts from reference TRBV14 and TRBJ1-5): EAGVTQFPSHSVIEKGQTVTLRCDPISGHDNLYWYRRVMGKEIKFLLHFVKESKQDESGMPNNRFLAERTGGTYSTLKVQPAELEDSGVYFCASSQGGHQPQHFGDGTRLSIL.

This clone was seen only a few times. The chain carries TRBV5-1 and TRBJ2-7, with TRBD1 matching over 7 bases. This CDR3 comprises 16 residues. V dropped 0 bases and J dropped 0; count of bases not matched to a gene: 6. Per germline, CDR1 SGHRS and CDR2 YFSETQ. The CDR3 here is CASSLDSTGSSYEQYF. In nucleotides, the CDR3 is TGCGCCAGCAGCTTGGATTCGACAGGGAGCTCCTACGAGCAGTACTTC.

The chain employs TRBV2 and TRBJ1-5; no reliable D call. V was cut by 5 bases and J by 2 bases, with 13 bases left in between. Germline CDR1 is SNHLY and CDR2 is FYNNEI. CDR3 length: 15 amino acids. In DNA form, the CDR3 reads TGTGCCAGCAGTAGACAATCGGAGGGCAATCAGCCCCAGCATTTT. Its translation: CASSRQSEGNQPQHF.

This chain connects TRBV30 to TRBJ1-2; D not certain. Trimming pared 7 bases from V and 4 bases from J, leaving 10 bases between. Germline-derived CDR1 and CDR2 are GTSNPN and SVGIG (reference sequence). CDR3 size: 11 residues. In DNA form, the CDR3 reads TGTGCCTTGTTGAGTGGCTATGGCTACACCTTC. Encoded protein: CALLSGYGYTF.

The chain couples TRBV9 to TRBJ1-3; the match to TRBD1 covers 10 bases. V was clipped by 3 bases and J by 3 bases; unmatched bases: 6. This CDR3 is 16 amino acids long. Germline CDR1 and CDR2: SGDLS and YYNGEE. CDR3 in DNA: TGTGCCAGCAGCGCGACGGGACAGGGGAATGGAAACACCATATATTTT. Amino acid sequence: CASSATGQGNGNTIYF.

This clone was seen a few times. J is TRBJ2-7 and V is TRBV5-1, with a tentative D call TRBD2 (5 bases). The germline V gene has CDR1 SGHRS and CDR2 YFSETQ. The CDR3 loop spans 13 amino acids. Trimming took off 4 bases at V and 7 bases at J, with 15 bases between the two ends. CDR3 residues: CASSQTLTGEQYF. The CDR3 region has the DNA TGCGCCAGCAGCCAAACACTCACGGGGGAGCAGTACTTC.

The J gene is TRBJ2-5, the V gene TRBV7-9, with D possibly being TRBD1 (6 bases). V was trimmed by 3 bases and J by 4 bases, leaving 12 bases between them. The CDR3 totals 14 residues. Germline loops: CDR1 SEHNR, CDR2 FQNEAQ (reference sequence). The CDR3: CASSLGTGRETQYF. The CDR3 nucleotides read TGTGCCAGCAGCTTGGGAACAGGGAGAGAGACCCAGTACTTC. Supplemented by reference TRBV7-9 and TRBJ2-5, the full variable domain reads DTGVSQNPRHKITKRGQNVTFRCDPISEHNRLYWYRQTLGQGPEFLTYFQNEAQLEKSRLLSDRFSAERPKGSFSTLEIQRTEQGDSAMYLCASSLGTGRETQYFGPGTRLLVL.

This rearrangement joins TRBV11-3 to TRBJ2-5; 7 positions agree with TRBD1. CDR3 length equals 14 residues. Germline V gives CDR1 SGHNT, CDR2 YENEEA. V was clipped by 4 bases and J by 1 base; unmatched bases: 3. The CDR3 is CASSSRDSQETQYF. CDR3 in DNA: TGTGCCAGCAGCTCCCGGGACAGCCAAGAGACCCAGTACTTC.

The genes are TRBV3-1 (or the pseudogene TRBV3-2) and TRBJ1-1; unclear D gene. The germline V and J ends were trimmed by 4 bases and 0 bases, with 3 bases remaining between them. Germline CDR1 and CDR2: LGHDT and YNNKEL (reference sequence). The CDR3 length is 12 residues. The CDR3 DNA follows: TGTGCCAGCAGCCGAGTGAACACTGAAGCTTTCTTT. Its translation is CASSRVNTEAFF.

This chain uses TRBV7-8 with TRBJ1-5; D is uncertain. CDR3 length: 14 residues. V was shortened by 0 bases and J by 9 bases, with 12 bases between the two germline ends. Germline V gene lookup returns CDR1 SGHVS and CDR2 FQNEAQ. The DNA of the CDR3 is TGTGCCAGCAGCTTAGCCGGGGTGGAACGGCCCCAGCATTTT. Translation: CASSLAGVERPQHF.

The rearrangement uses TRBV7-2 and TRBJ2-7, with 8 bases aligning to TRBD2. CDR3 length: 15 residues. V dropped 4 bases and J dropped 6; count of bases not matched to a gene: 11. Germline V lookup: CDR1 SGHTA, CDR2 FQGNSA. For the CDR3, the DNA is TGTGCCAGCAGCTCCCCGACTAGCGCTCACCTCGAGCAGTACTTC. This sequence encodes CASSSPTSAHLEQYF.

V and J are TRBV13 and TRBJ1-4; D uncertain. The germline CDR1 and CDR2 sequences are PRHDT and FYEKMQ (reference sequence). This CDR3 is 15 amino acids long. The V end was cut by 5 bases, the J end by 7 bases, with 17 bases between. CDR3 nucleotides: TGTGCCAGCAGCATAAGGCAGGCATCTACTGAAAAACTGTTTTTT. Amino acid sequence: CASSIRQASTEKLFF.

This clone came up once. The chain combines TRBV15 with TRBJ2-1, with 10 bases identical to TRBD2. The CDR3 extends over 16 amino acids. Trimming cost V 0 bases and J 6 bases; bases outside gene matches: 5. The germline CDR1 and CDR2 sequences are LNHNV and YYDKDF (reference sequence). The CDR3 bases are TGTGCCACCAGCAGAGATAGGTTAGCGGGAGGCAATGAGCAGTTCTTC. Translation: CATSRDRLAGGNEQFF.

This chain connects TRBV9 to TRBJ2-3; 7 positions match TRBD1. V gave up 0 bases and J gave up 0 bases; unmatched junction bases: 1. Germline lookup yields CDR1 SGDLS and CDR2 YYNGEE. CDR3 length: 15 residues. CDR3 DNA: TGTGCCAGCAGCGTAGTCAGGGGGAGCACAGATACGCAGTATTTT. This encodes CASSVVRGSTDTQYF.

The chain has TRBV19 and TRBJ2-1; 7 bases match TRBD1. This CDR3 is built from 15 residues. The J segment lost 2 bases and the V segment lost 0 bases, leaving 1 base of the junction unmatched. From germline, CDR1 is LNHDA and CDR2 SQIVND (reference sequence). The CDR3 DNA reads as TGTGCCAGTAGTATAGACAGGGGGACCTACAATGAGCAGTTCTTC. Protein: CASSIDRGTYNEQFF.

The V gene is TRBV7-3, the J gene TRBJ1-1; the D gene is possibly TRBD1 (5 bases). The germline V gene encodes CDR1 SGHTA and CDR2 FQGTGA. V was clipped by 4 bases and J by 6 bases, with 15 bases between them. The CDR3 totals 14 residues. DNA of the CDR3: TGTGCCAGCAGCTCGGACAAGGGTCGGGCTGAAGCTTTCTTT. Its translation is CASSSDKGRAEAFF.

This clone was detected only once. The rearrangement links TRBV29-1 to TRBJ2-3, with a weak D call TRBD2 (6 bases). The germline CDR1 and CDR2 sequences are SQVTM and ANQGSEA. This CDR3 has 16 residues. V dropped 6 bases and J dropped 0 bases, with 19 bases sitting between them. CDR3 DNA: TGCAGCGTCATAAAACTTCAGGGAGGAAGCACAGATACGCAGTATTTT. Residues: CSVIKLQGGSTDTQYF.

This chain connects TRBV30 to TRBJ1-2; D unclear. This CDR3 contains 13 residues. Trimming left V 3 bases short and J 3 bases short, with 11 bases between. The germline gives CDR1 GTSNPN, CDR2 SVGIG (reference sequence). The DNA of the CDR3 is TGTGCCTGGAGACGGGGAATTTACTATGGCTACACCTTC. This translates into CAWRRGIYYGYTF.

The J gene is TRBJ1-5, the V gene TRBV7-2; 11 bases map to TRBD1. CDR3 length: 16 residues. Per the germline V gene, CDR1 is SGHTA and CDR2 is FQGNSA. V was pared by 4 bases and J by 7 bases, with 9 bases of the junction left unmatched. The DNA of the CDR3 is TGTGCCAGCAGCTCCGGACAGGGGGCGGGAGGACAGCCCCAGCATTTT. It codes for CASSSGQGAGGQPQHF.

The V call is TRBV30, the J call TRBJ2-7; D call uncertain. Trimming left V 0 bases short and J 3 bases short, with 9 bases between. CDR3 length: 13 residues. From germline, CDR1 is GTSNPN and CDR2 SVGIG (reference sequence). The CDR3, as DNA: TGTGCCTGGAGTGTACCGGTATACTACGAGCAGTACTTC. It translates to CAWSVPVYYEQYF.

The genes are TRBV9 and TRBJ2-1, with TRBD1 matching 9 bases. This CDR3 is built from 13 residues. With 0 bases clipped from V and 10 bases from J, the junction kept 2 bases outside the gene matches. Looked up from germline, CDR1 is SGDLS and CDR2 is YYNGEE. CDR3 in amino acids: CASSVGGQGEQFF. The DNA of the CDR3 is TGTGCCAGCAGCGTAGGGGGACAGGGAGAGCAGTTCTTC.

V is TRBV7-2 and J is TRBJ2-5; D is possibly TRBD1 (6 bases). Germline assignment: CDR1 SGHTA and CDR2 FQGNSA. With 4 bases removed from V and 4 bases from J, the gap between germline ends came to 13 bases. The CDR3 is 14 amino acids. The CDR3 reads CASSSLGQIETQYF. CDR3 nucleotide sequence: TGTGCCAGCAGCTCCCTCGGACAGATAGAGACCCAGTACTTC. Together with reference TRBV7-2 and TRBJ2-5, the CDR3 gives the full variable domain: GAGVSQSPSNKVTEKGKDVELRCDPISGHTALYWYRQSLGQGLEFLIYFQGNSAPDKSGLPSDRFSAERTGGSVSTLTIQRTQQEDSAVYLCASSSLGQIETQYFGPGTRLLVL.

The CDR3, as DNA: TGTGCCAGCAGGGGACAGAGCTCCTATAATTCACCCCTCCACTTT. Translating gives CASRGQSSYNSPLHF. The J gene is TRBJ1-6, the V gene TRBV2; 7 nucleotides match TRBD1. The germline V gene has CDR1 SNHLY and CDR2 FYNNEI. The CDR3 length is 15 residues. The V and J ends lost 6 bases and 0 bases, in that order; junction bases with no gene match: 2.

The chain is built from TRBV10-3 and TRBJ2-7; D is possibly TRBD2 (6 bases). Trimming removed 6 bases at V and 2 bases at J, with 17 bases between. The CDR3 runs 15 residues. CDR1 is ENHRY, CDR2 SYGVKD, per germline. The DNA of the CDR3 is TGTGCCATCAGGCCCGGAGGCGCGGGACCCTACGAGCAGTACTTC. Its translation is CAIRPGGAGPYEQYF.